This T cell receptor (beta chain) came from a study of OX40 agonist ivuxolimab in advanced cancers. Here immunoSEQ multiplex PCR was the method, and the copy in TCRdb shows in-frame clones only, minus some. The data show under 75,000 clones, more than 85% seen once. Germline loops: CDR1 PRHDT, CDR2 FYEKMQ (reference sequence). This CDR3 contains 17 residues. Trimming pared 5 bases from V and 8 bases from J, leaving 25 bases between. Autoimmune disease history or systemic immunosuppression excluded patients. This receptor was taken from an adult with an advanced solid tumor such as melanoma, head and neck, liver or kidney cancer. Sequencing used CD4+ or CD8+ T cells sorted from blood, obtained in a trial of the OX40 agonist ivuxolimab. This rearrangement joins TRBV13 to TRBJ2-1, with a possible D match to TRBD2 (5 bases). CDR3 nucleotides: TGTGCCAGCAGCCCCCGGACTCAGCCCGTGTGGATCGATGAGCAGTTCTTC. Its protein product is CASSPRTQPVWIDEQFF.